This is a list of T cell receptor beta chains from one sample in a study of cytomegalovirus exposure and HLA in healthy donors. Sequenced by immunoSEQ multiplex PCR; TCRdb stores in-frame clones only, minus some. The sample holds fewer than 250,000 clones, over 80% seen once. The sample comprised PBMCs. The receptors originated from a man aged 35-49 years in good health and CMV-seropositive. CDR3s include the opening cysteine and the closing phenylalanine or tryptophan. Each record gives: J gene, V gene, D gene, clone size, CDR3 protein, CDR3 DNA. The D gene is left open where the match is weak. Size values are once, few and many counts, or a class for expanded clones, and some rows have none.

TRBJ1-2 | TRBV30 | . | . | CAWSRSGITNYGYTF | TGTGCCTGGAGTCGAAGCGGGATAACTAACTATGGCTACACCTTC
TRBJ1-1 | TRBV10-3 | TRBD1 | . | CAISEVRDRAMNTEAFF | TGTGCCATCAGTGAAGTAAGGGACAGGGCCATGAACACTGAAGCTTTCTTT
TRBJ2-7 | TRBV15 | . | . | CATSFGGSYEQYF | TGTGCCACCAGCTTCGGGGGCTCCTACGAGCAGTACTTC
TRBJ2-2 | TRBV19 | TRBD2 | . | CASLPGLDRPGELFF | TGTGCCAGCTTACCGGGACTAGATAGACCCGGGGAGCTGTTTTTT
TRBJ1-5 | TRBV19 | . | . | CASSREGAGNQPQHF | TGTGCCAGTAGTAGGGAAGGGGCTGGCAATCAGCCCCAGCATTTT
TRBJ1-2 | TRBV7-9 | . | . | CSSSLALGNNGYTF | TGTTCCAGCAGCTTAGCCCTCGGGAATAATGGCTACACCTTC
TRBJ1-4 | TRBV5-1 | . | once | CASSSQGNEKLFF | TGCGCCAGCAGCTCCCAGGGAAACGAAAAACTGTTTTTT
TRBJ2-2 | TRBV11-1 | . | . | CASRQFSNGELFF | TGTGCCAGCCGACAGTTTTCCAACGGGGAGCTGTTTTTT
TRBJ1-5 | TRBV7-9 | . | . | CASSFDTLVQPQHF | TGTGCCAGCAGCTTTGACACCTTAGTACAGCCCCAGCATTTT
TRBJ1-3 | TRBV4-1 | . | . | CASSQEVGEGPSGNTIYF | TGCGCCAGCAGCCAAGAAGTGGGTGAGGGTCCCTCTGGAAACACCATATATTTT
TRBJ1-2 | TRBV9 | . | . | CASSVARDFYGYTF | TGTGCCAGCAGCGTAGCTAGAGACTTCTATGGCTACACCTTC
TRBJ2-1 | TRBV6-1 | TRBD2 | . | CASSATSGKDEQFF | TGTGCCAGCAGTGCGACTAGCGGGAAGGATGAGCAGTTCTTC
TRBJ1-2 | TRBV15 | TRBD1 | many | CATSPRTGNGYTF | TGTGCCACCAGCCCCCGGACAGGGAATGGCTACACCTTC
TRBJ2-1 | TRBV7-9 | . | few | CASSPQVSYNEQFF | TGTGCCAGCAGCCCCCAGGTTTCCTACAATGAGCAGTTCTTC
TRBJ1-5 | TRBV9 | . | . | CASSVGEGGNQPQHF | TGTGCCAGCAGCGTAGGGGAGGGAGGCAATCAGCCCCAGCATTTT
TRBJ2-1 | TRBV6-6 | . | . | CASSLDSSNEQFF | TGTGCCAGCAGTTTAGACTCGTCCAATGAGCAGTTCTTC
TRBJ2-5 | TRBV7-9 | . | . | CASSLGAEMYF | TGTGCCAGCAGCTTAGGGGCCGAGATGTACTTC
TRBJ2-7 | TRBV7-9 | . | once | CASSLDGTYEQYF | TGTGCCAGCAGCTTAGACGGGACCTACGAGCAGTACTTC
TRBJ2-1 | TRBV7-9 | . | . | CASNRQANEQFF | TGTGCCAGCAACCGACAGGCAAATGAGCAGTTCTTC
TRBJ1-4 | TRBV5-6 | . | . | CASSLRHGGEKLFF | TGTGCCAGCAGCTTAAGACACGGTGGCGAAAAACTGTTTTTT
TRBJ2-7 | TRBV11-2 | TRBD2 | . | CASSSTSGSVQQYF | TGTGCCAGCAGCTCGACTAGCGGGAGCGTACAACAGTACTTC
TRBJ2-2 | TRBV19 | . | . | CASSIQYLTGELFF | TGTGCCAGTAGTATCCAGTATTTAACCGGGGAGCTGTTTTTT
TRBJ2-7 | TRBV5-8 | TRBD1 | . | CASSSDRGWGEQYF | TGTGCCAGCAGCTCGGACAGGGGATGGGGCGAGCAGTACTTC
TRBJ1-1 | TRBV5-1 | . | few | CASSLERGNTEAFF | TGCGCCAGCAGCTTGGAACGAGGGAACACTGAAGCTTTCTTT
TRBJ2-1 | TRBV7-9 | TRBD2 | . | CASSLALASGTEQFF | TGTGCCAGCAGCTTAGCGCTGGCTAGCGGGACTGAGCAGTTCTTC
TRBJ1-1 | TRBV6-4 | . | . | CASRLEGHTEAFF | TGTGCCAGCAGACTGGAGGGACACACTGAAGCTTTCTTT